A selection of T cell receptor beta chains follows, all from one sample in a study of cytomegalovirus exposure and HLA in healthy donors. The protocol was immunoSEQ multiplex PCR, while the TCRdb copy is restricted to in-frame clones and leaves out a portion. Among approximately 120,000 clones listed, about 79% were seen once. The sample taken for sequencing was PBMCs. These receptors were collected from a human donor in good health. Both conserved end residues are part of each CDR3. Each record gives: V gene, J gene, clone size, D gene, CDR3 DNA, CDR3 protein. A D gene is named only where the DNA matches it firmly. Some rows mark clone size as missing; the rest say once, few, many or name a class of expanded clone.

v_call: TRBV19
j_call: TRBJ1-2
clone_size: NA
d_call: NA
cdr3_nt: TGTGCCAGTATAGGGGGTGTGGGCTACACCTTC
cdr3_aa: CASIGGVGYTF

v_call: TRBV6-1
j_call: TRBJ2-3
clone_size: NA
d_call: NA
cdr3_nt: TGTGCCAGCAGTTTACAGGGTTTTCGGGATACGCAGTATTTT
cdr3_aa: CASSLQGFRDTQYF

v_call: TRBV30
j_call: TRBJ2-5
clone_size: NA
d_call: TRBD2
cdr3_nt: TGTGCCGGAAGGGGAGGGATCCACCAAGAGACCCAGTACTTC
cdr3_aa: CAGRGGIHQETQYF

v_call: TRBV19
j_call: TRBJ2-7
clone_size: once
d_call: NA
cdr3_nt: TGTGCCAGTAGTATCGATGGCAGGGCCTACGAGCAGTACTTC
cdr3_aa: CASSIDGRAYEQYF

v_call: TRBV29-1
j_call: TRBJ1-2
clone_size: NA
d_call: NA
cdr3_nt: TGCAGCGTTTCACAGGGCAACTTTAACTATGGCTACACCTTC
cdr3_aa: CSVSQGNFNYGYTF

v_call: TRBV20-1
j_call: TRBJ1-2
clone_size: few
d_call: NA
cdr3_nt: TGCAGTGCTAATCTGGGGCCTGGCTACACCTTC
cdr3_aa: CSANLGPGYTF

v_call: TRBV7-9
j_call: TRBJ1-1
clone_size: few
d_call: NA
cdr3_nt: TGTGCCAGCAGCTCGAGAATGACTGAAGCTTTCTTT
cdr3_aa: CASSSRMTEAFF

v_call: TRBV10-1
j_call: TRBJ2-1
clone_size: NA
d_call: TRBD2
cdr3_nt: TGCGCCAGCAGTCGAGCGGGAGTGTCGATCAATGAGCAGTTCTTC
cdr3_aa: CASSRAGVSINEQFF

v_call: TRBV5-5
j_call: TRBJ1-5
clone_size: NA
d_call: TRBD1
cdr3_nt: TGTGCCAGCAGCTTGAATACAGGGGGGTATCAGCCCCAGCATTTT
cdr3_aa: CASSLNTGGYQPQHF

v_call: TRBV10-2
j_call: TRBJ2-3
clone_size: NA
d_call: TRBD2
cdr3_nt: TGCGCCAGCCGGGGGGGCACAGATACGCAGTATTTT
cdr3_aa: CASRGGTDTQYF

v_call: TRBV5-8
j_call: TRBJ2-7
clone_size: NA
d_call: TRBD1
cdr3_nt: TGTGCCAGCAGCCCGACCGTGAGAACAGGGGTGCGGTACGAGCAGTACTTC
cdr3_aa: CASSPTVRTGVRYEQYF

v_call: TRBV30
j_call: TRBJ2-1
clone_size: once
d_call: TRBD2
cdr3_nt: TGTGCCTGGAGTGTCGGCGGGAGCTCCTACAATGAGCAGTTCTTC
cdr3_aa: CAWSVGGSSYNEQFF

v_call: TRBV29-1
j_call: TRBJ2-3
clone_size: NA
d_call: TRBD2
cdr3_nt: TGCAGCGCCGCGGTGGGGCGGGGGGCAGCAGATACGCAGTATTTT
cdr3_aa: CSAAVGRGAADTQYF

v_call: TRBV4-2
j_call: TRBJ1-4
clone_size: NA
d_call: NA
cdr3_nt: TGTGCCAGCAGCCAAGGGGATGTGGAGCGGATCGGGGAAAAACTGTTTTTT
cdr3_aa: CASSQGDVERIGEKLFF

v_call: TRBV6-5
j_call: TRBJ1-3
clone_size: few
d_call: TRBD1
cdr3_nt: TGTGCCAGCAGTAGAAACAGGGGGTCTGGAAACACCATATATTTT
cdr3_aa: CASSRNRGSGNTIYF

v_call: TRBV7-2
j_call: TRBJ1-5
clone_size: once
d_call: TRBD1
cdr3_nt: TGTGCCAGCAGCTCCCGGGACAGGGGCCAGCCCCAGCATTTT
cdr3_aa: CASSSRDRGQPQHF

v_call: TRBV6-6
j_call: TRBJ2-7
clone_size: NA
d_call: TRBD1
cdr3_nt: TGTGCCAGCAGTTACGGGACAGGGTCGGTCGAGCAGTACTTC
cdr3_aa: CASSYGTGSVEQYF